Following are 18 T cell receptor beta chains from one sample sequenced in a study of breast tumors, draining lymph nodes, adjacent tissues. Samples came from axillary lymph nodes draining the breast cancer. One entry per CDR3 protein results from TCRdb running MiXCR on the multiplex PCR reads. The sample contains under 110,000 distinct CDR3 sequences, 30% of which appear only once. The source material was axillary lymph node tissue. Receptor source: a female donor with breast cancer. Some clones in this sample may be carry-over from other donors' samples.

There are many counts of this clonotype. This chain uses TRBV13 with TRBJ2-7; D remains ambiguous. V lost 4 bases, J lost 1 base, and 14 bases lay in between. The CDR3 contains 15 residues. In germline, CDR1 is PRHDT, CDR2 FYEKMQ (reference sequence). CDR3 bases: TGTGCCAGCAGCTCCCCTGGGGTCGGGTCCTACGAGCAGTACTTC. It translates to CASSSPGVGSYEQYF. Variable domain in full (rest from reference TRBV13 and TRBJ2-7): AAGVIQSPRHLIKEKRETATLKCYPIPRHDTVYWYQQGPGQDPQFLISFYEKMQSDKGSIPDRFSAQQFSDYHSELNMSSLELGDSALYFCASSSPGVGSYEQYFGPGTRLTVT.

Concerning this clonotype itself: A junction end diverges from the germline sequence, so it may reflect a read error. The chain uses TRBV15 and TRBJ1-4, with D maybe TRBD1 (5 bases). The CDR3 spans 14 residues. Germline assignment: CDR1 LNHNV and CDR2 YYDKDF (reference sequence). CDR3: CATGRAGYDEKLFF. The DNA for the CDR3 is TGTGCCACCGGCAGAGCAGGGTATGATGAAAAACTGTTTTTT.

Remarks on this clonotype: One end of the junction does not line up with germline, which may come from a read error. The chain combines TRBV7-2 with TRBJ2-1; the D gene is possibly TRBD2 (5 bases). Germline CDR1 reads SGHTA; CDR2 reads FQGNSA. This CDR3 spans 18 amino acids. The CDR3 DNA reads as TGTGCCAGCGGCTTAGCGCGAAGTCGGACGGAAACCTATCATGAGCAGTTCTTC. Translation gives CASGLARSRTETYHEQFF.

As regards this clonotype: A read error may explain this, as a much larger clone is one base away. The chain employs TRBV3-1 and TRBJ1-4; possibly TRBD1 for D (5 bases). V was clipped by 0 bases and J by 7 bases, with 15 bases between them. This CDR3 has 16 amino acids. Germline values: CDR1 LGHDT, CDR2 YNNKEL (reference sequence). This CDR3 reads CASSQDRGSSGEKLFF. The CDR3 DNA follows: TGTGCCAGCAGCCAAGATCGGGGGAGCTCTGGTGAAAAACTGTTTTTT. The entire variable domain, with the rest obtained from reference TRBV3-1 and TRBJ1-4, is as follows: DTAVSQTPKYLVTQMGNDKSIKCEQNLGHDTMYWYKQDSKKFLKIMFSYNNKELIINETVPNRFSPKSPDKAHLNLHINSLELGDSAVYFCASSQDRGSSGEKLFFGSGTQLSVL.

This clonotype was detected a few times. A much more abundant neighbour one base away suggests this may be a read error. CDR3 sequence reads: CASSHSRAGQGFDTIYF. CDR3 DNA: TGTGCCAGCAGCCACTCAAGGGCGGGACAGGGGTTCGACACCATATATTTT. The V call is TRBV12-3 or TRBV12-4, the J call TRBJ1-3, with 10 bases that match TRBD1. CDR3 size: 17 residues. J lost 8 bases, V lost 6 bases, and 16 bases had no gene match.

There are many counts of this clonotype. The CDR3 reads CASMRGNSGNTIYF. In nucleotides, the CDR3 is TGTGCCAGTATGCGGGGGAACTCTGGAAACACCATATATTTT. This sequence joins TRBV19 and TRBJ1-3; TRBD1 might be the D (5 bases). This CDR3 contains 14 residues. The germline V and J ends were trimmed by 7 bases and 0 bases, with 10 bases remaining between them. Germline V gene sequence: CDR1 LNHDA, CDR2 SQIVND (reference sequence).

Of note for this clonotype: This may be a read error: a much more frequent sequence differs by one nucleotide. The chain carries TRBV7-9 and TRBJ2-5; 9 bases agree with TRBD1. Germline-derived CDR1 and CDR2 are SEHNR and FQNEAQ (reference sequence). This CDR3 is 15 amino acids long. This chain's CDR3 is CASSFTGGTEETQHF. DNA for the CDR3: TGTGCCAGCAGCTTCACAGGGGGCACTGAAGAGACCCAGCACTTC.

The table lists this clonotype with many counts. This sequence joins TRBV7-2 and TRBJ2-3, with D unclear. The V and J ends lost 1 base and 0 bases respectively, with 11 bases between them. The CDR3 runs to 16 residues. CDR1 is SGHTA and CDR2 is FQGNSA in the germline V gene. CDR3 sequence reads: CASSLGVYTSTDTQYF. Here the CDR3 DNA reads TGTGCCAGCAGCTTAGGTGTATACACTAGCACAGATACGCAGTATTTT.

Points on this clonotype: No conserved phenylalanine or tryptophan ends this CDR3, so it is likely a read error. Because the CDR3's place on the DNA is in doubt, the DNA is left out and the CDR3 is given as listed by TCRdb. The chain couples TRBV7-3 to TRBJ2-2; TRBD2 is taken as the D call from the table, unchecked against the DNA. Inclusive of both ends, the CDR3 amounts to 17 amino acids. Germline V gene data show CDR1 as SGHTA and CDR2 as FQGTGA. The CDR3 region is CASSPGGQKQHRGAVCS.

The chain carries TRBV6-5 and TRBJ2-3; a possible D gene is TRBD1 (5 bases). CDR3 size: 13 residues. The V end was cut by 6 bases, the J end by 0 bases, with 7 bases between. CDR1 is MNHEY and CDR2 is SVGAGI in the germline V gene. CDR3 amino acids: CASRRTSTDTQYF. The CDR3 DNA sequence: TGTGCCAGCAGGCGGACAAGCACAGATACGCAGTATTTT.

This clonotype showed up many times. The V and J genes are TRBV12-5 and TRBJ1-5; no clear D gene. V was clipped by 7 bases and J by 0 bases, with 10 bases between them. The germline V gene has CDR1 LGHNT and CDR2 FRNRAP. CDR3 length: 14 residues. CDR3 amino acids: CASEGLHSNQPQHF. CDR3 coding DNA: TGTGCTAGTGAGGGCTTACATAGCAATCAGCCCCAGCATTTT. Complete variable domain (other parts from reference TRBV12-5 and TRBJ1-5): DARVTQTPRHKVTEMGQEVTMRCQPILGHNTVFWYRQTMMQGLELLAYFRNRAPLDDSGMPKDRFSAEMPDATLATLKIQPSEPRDSAVYFCASEGLHSNQPQHFGDGTRLSIL.

The chain couples TRBV12-3 or TRBV12-4 to TRBJ1-5, with TRBD1 identical over 7 bases. This CDR3 spans 17 amino acids. V shed 6 bases and J 2 bases; nucleotides not matched to a gene: 13. The CDR3 is CASSSRRGGVGNQPQHF. The CDR3 DNA reads TGTGCCAGCAGCAGCCGCAGGGGGGGTGTGGGCAATCAGCCCCAGCATTTT.

At least ten counts were recorded for this clonotype. The chain recombines TRBV7-8 with TRBJ1-1; D not resolved. Germline CDR1 is SGHVS and CDR2 is FQNEAQ. Trimming cost V 1 base and J 1 base, with 7 bases left between them. There are 14 residues in the CDR3. CDR3 region: CASSLGTANTEAFF. The CDR3 DNA reads TGTGCCAGCAGCTTAGGGACGGCGAACACTGAAGCTTTCTTT.

Ten or more counts support this clonotype. The chain has TRBV9 and TRBJ2-1, with 12 bases aligning to TRBD2. The CDR3 runs to 15 residues. Germline V gene lookup returns CDR1 SGDLS and CDR2 YYNGEE. V gave up 5 bases and J gave up 5 bases; unmatched junction bases: 5. The CDR3 loop is CASSWTSGNNNEQFF. For the CDR3, the DNA is TGTGCCAGCAGTTGGACTAGCGGGAACAACAATGAGCAGTTCTTC.

A remark on this clonotype: A much larger clone lies a single base off, so this may be a read error. Here the CDR3 DNA reads TGTGCCAGCAGCTTGGAGTCTACCGGGTCTCCTTACGAGCAGTACTTC. Translation gives CASSLESTGSPYEQYF. V gene TRBV5-6 combines with J gene TRBJ2-7; D unresolved. V lost 0 bases to trimming and J lost 4 bases, with 17 bases between them. Germline CDR1 SGHDT, CDR2 YYEEEE. The CDR3 length is 16 residues. The full variable domain, rest sourced from reference TRBV5-6 and TRBJ2-7, is DAGVTQSPTHLIKTRGQQVTLRCSPKSGHDTVSWYQQALGQGPQFIFQYYEEEERQRGNFPDRFSGHQFPNYSSELNVNALLLGDSALYLCASSLESTGSPYEQYFGPGTRLTVT.

The table lists this clonotype with many counts. The chain carries TRBV5-6 and TRBJ2-7, with 9 bases identical to TRBD1. The CDR3 has 14 amino acids. V lost 4 bases and J lost 4; bases outside the gene matches: 6. Per the germline V gene, CDR1 is SGHDT and CDR2 is YYEEEE. The CDR3 is CASSLDRGMYEQYF. The CDR3 coding sequence is TGTGCCAGCAGCCTTGACAGGGGGATGTACGAGCAGTACTTC.

This clonotype was detected many times. Its ends do not fully match the called genes, so a read error is possible. The chain employs TRBV7-2 and TRBJ1-2; 8 nucleotides match TRBD1. The germline gives CDR1 SGHTA, CDR2 FQGNSA. There are 15 residues in the CDR3. The CDR3 spells CASSTVGQGGYGYPF. In nucleotides, the CDR3 is TGTGCCAGCAGCACCGTAGGACAGGGCGGCTATGGCTACCCCTTC.

The table lists this clonotype with many counts. This chain joins TRBV30 and TRBJ1-5; D unclear. CDR3 length equals 13 residues. Trimming cost V 0 bases and J 0 bases, with 3 bases left between them. Germline CDR1 and CDR2: GTSNPN and SVGIG (reference sequence). As DNA, the CDR3 is TGTGCCTGGAGTGTTAATAGCAATCAGCCCCAGCATTTT. Its translation: CAWSVNSNQPQHF.